These 20 T cell receptor beta chains share one sample of origin, sequenced in a study of T cells after yellow fever vaccination. TCRdb re-analysed the 5' RACE reads in MiXCR, keeping a single row per CDR3 protein. This table has about 330,000 distinct CDR3 sequences, about 6.9% appearing once. The source material was PBMCs, sampled about 49 days after the first yellow fever vaccination. These receptors all come from a man in his late teens or twenties who received the YFV17D yellow fever vaccine.

This clonotype was detected a few times. J is TRBJ2-4 and V is TRBV7-2, with D perhaps assigned TRBD1 or TRBD2 (5 bases each). Trimming left V 2 bases short and J 4 bases short, with 15 bases between. The CDR3 is 16 amino acids. Looked up from germline, CDR1 is SGHTA and CDR2 is FQGNSA. Written as DNA, the CDR3 is TGTGCCAGCAGCTTACCCCCAGCAGGGAGAAAAAACATTCAGTACTTC. Residues: CASSLPPAGRKNIQYF.

This clonotype turned up a few times. The CDR3, as DNA: TGTGCCAGCAGCGTACGGTTCCAACCACGTTACAATGAGCAGTTCTTC. Protein sequence: CASSVRFQPRYNEQFF. The chain has TRBV6-1 and TRBJ2-1; no clear D. The CDR3 loop spans 16 amino acids. Germline V gene sequence: CDR1 MNHNS, CDR2 SASEGT. Trimming cost V 6 bases and J 4 bases, with 19 bases left between them.

This sequence joins TRBV4-2 and TRBJ2-1; possible D gene TRBD1, 6 bases. Germline V gene data show CDR1 as LGHNA and CDR2 as YNFKEQ. This CDR3 is 16 amino acids long. The ends were cut back, 7 bases at V and 1 base at J, with 17 bases in the middle. The CDR3 here is CASTRSIGGSYNEQFF. The CDR3 region has the DNA TGTGCCAGCACTCGATCAATAGGGGGATCCTACAATGAGCAGTTCTTC.

This chain connects TRBV5-1 to TRBJ2-3; D call uncertain. This CDR3 contains 12 residues. V was clipped by 5 bases and J by 3 bases, with 7 bases between them. Germline V CDR1 and CDR2: SGHRS, YFSETQ. The CDR3 here is CASREPTDTQYF. CDR3 bases: TGCGCCAGCAGAGAACCGACAGATACGCAGTATTTT. The whole variable domain, filled in from reference TRBV5-1 and TRBJ2-3, reads KAGVTQTPRYLIKTRGQQVTLSCSPISGHRSVSWYQQTPGQGLQFLFEYFSETQRNKGNFPGRFSGRQFSNSRSEMNVSTLELGDSALYLCASREPTDTQYFGPGTRLTVL.

V is TRBV5-5 and J is TRBJ2-1; possible D gene TRBD2, 7 bases. Germline lookup yields CDR1 SGHKS and CDR2 YYEKEE (reference sequence). V was clipped by 0 bases and J by 5 bases, with 15 bases between them. There are 16 residues in the CDR3. The chain's CDR3 is CASSLAGGATNNEQFF. The CDR3 nucleotides read TGTGCCAGCAGCTTGGCTGGGGGGGCCACCAACAATGAGCAGTTCTTC.

The CDR3 protein is CASGPGESSGNTIYF. Here the CDR3 DNA reads TGTGCCAGCGGCCCAGGGGAAAGCTCTGGAAACACCATATATTTT. The rearrangement uses TRBV5-4 and TRBJ1-3, with a tentative D call TRBD1 (6 bases). The CDR3 is 15 residues long. The V gene's germline CDR1 is SGHNT and CDR2 YYREEE (reference sequence). Trimming pared 7 bases from V and 0 bases from J, leaving 14 bases between.

V and J are TRBV2 and TRBJ2-3; TRBD2 matches at 9 bases. Germline trimming cut 7 bases from V and 5 bases from J; bases unmatched to any gene: 4. This CDR3 has 13 residues. Germline CDR1 and CDR2: SNHLY and FYNNEI. This chain's CDR3 is CASKPSGKDTQYF. The CDR3 nucleotides read TGTGCCAGCAAACCTAGCGGGAAAGATACGCAGTATTTT.

In its sample, this clonotype was seen many times. The chain carries TRBV28 and TRBJ2-7, with 11 positions matching TRBD1. Per germline, CDR1 MDHEN and CDR2 SYDVKM. The CDR3 sequence is 12 residues long. The V gene end was trimmed by 8 bases and the J gene end by 4 bases; junction bases not matched to a gene: 1. The CDR3 nucleotides read TGTGCCAGCGGACAGGGGGCTTACGAGCAGTACGTC. Amino acid sequence: CASGQGAYEQYV.

Ten or more counts support this clonotype. The CDR3 here is CASSPTGTEAFF. The CDR3 DNA follows: TGTGCCAGCTCACCAACAGGGACTGAAGCTTTCTTT. V gene TRBV18 combines with J gene TRBJ1-1, with D perhaps matching TRBD1 (6 bases). The CDR3 runs to 12 residues. V lost 2 bases and J 5 bases, leaving 6 bases between the germline ends. Germline lookup yields CDR1 KGHSH and CDR2 LQKENI. The full variable domain, its missing parts supplied by reference TRBV18 and TRBJ1-1, is NAGVMQNPRHLVRRRGQEARLRCSPMKGHSHVYWYRQLPEEGLKFMVYLQKENIIDESGMPKERFSAEFPKEGPSILRIQQVVRGDSAAYFCASSPTGTEAFFGQGTRLTVV.

This clonotype turned up a few times. The chain combines TRBV29-1 with TRBJ2-3; 11 nucleotides agree with TRBD2. The CDR3 spans 15 residues. V was pared by 3 bases and J by 3 bases, with 5 bases of the junction left unmatched. Germline CDR1 is SQVTM and CDR2 is ANQGSEA. The CDR3 DNA sequence: TGCAGCGTTGAGCCTAGCGGGGGGTGGACAGATACGCAGTATTTT. Its translation: CSVEPSGGWTDTQYF.

This sequence joins TRBV7-9 and TRBJ2-1, with 8 nucleotides matching TRBD2. Per the germline V gene, CDR1 is SEHNR and CDR2 is FQNEAQ (reference sequence). This CDR3 has 13 residues. J gave up 6 bases and V 8 bases, and 6 bases lay outside the gene matches. CDR3 bases: TGTGCCAGCTTTAGCGGGGAGCTCAATGAGCAGTTCTTC. Translated: CASFSGELNEQFF.

In its sample, this clonotype was seen a few times. The gene calls are TRBV7-2 and TRBJ2-1; TRBD1 matches at 7 bases. Germline V lookup: CDR1 SGHTA, CDR2 FQGNSA. V lost 5 bases, J lost 6 bases, and 10 bases stayed unmatched. The CDR3 runs to 15 residues. The CDR3 nucleotides are TGTGCCAGCAGCGCCTCAGGGGGTTTGAGCAATGAGCAGTTCTTC. Translating gives CASSASGGLSNEQFF.

This clonotype was detected many times. The chain employs TRBV2 and TRBJ2-5, with a possible D match to TRBD2 (6 bases). The length of the CDR3 is 12 residues. Germline V gene sequence: CDR1 SNHLY, CDR2 FYNNEI. The CDR3 region is CGTIAVQETQYF. The DNA of the CDR3 is TGTGGAACGATAGCGGTCCAAGAGACCCAGTACTTC.

Only a few counts were recorded for this clonotype. The J gene is TRBJ2-1, the V gene TRBV10-3; 7 bases align to TRBD1. Trimming removed 3 bases from V and 7 bases from J; junction bases left unmatched: 6. The V gene's germline CDR1 is ENHRY and CDR2 SYGVKD. The CDR3 loop spans 14 amino acids. This chain's CDR3 is CAISDQGVGNEQFF. The CDR3 DNA sequence: TGTGCCATCAGTGATCAGGGGGTAGGGAATGAGCAGTTCTTC.

V usage is TRBV3-1 and J usage is TRBJ2-4, with D hard to call. The CDR3 runs 12 residues. Germline V gene data show CDR1 as LGHDT and CDR2 as YNNKEL (reference sequence). Trimming took 4 bases from V and 7 from J, leaving 8 bases between them. The CDR3 region is CASSPYGNIQYF. The CDR3 region has the DNA TGTGCCAGCAGCCCATACGGGAACATTCAGTACTTC.

This clonotype has just a few counts. The rearrangement uses TRBV5-1 and TRBJ2-5; 9 bases map to TRBD2. V lost 1 base and J lost 5; bases outside the gene matches: 9. The CDR3 contains 16 residues. Germline V gene sequence: CDR1 SGHRS, CDR2 YFSETQ. CDR3 sequence: CASSLRSGGSEETQYF. CDR3 DNA sequence: TGCGCCAGCAGCTTGAGGAGCGGGGGGTCCGAGGAGACCCAGTACTTC.

This clonotype has a count of ten or more. The rearrangement uses TRBV7-2 and TRBJ1-5; D is uncertain. The CDR3 is made up of 13 amino acids. V lost 5 bases to trimming and J lost 5 bases, with 10 bases between them. Germline CDR1 reads SGHTA; CDR2 reads FQGNSA. The CDR3 loop reads CASSGHEDQPQHF. The CDR3 DNA reads as TGTGCCAGCAGCGGGCATGAAGATCAGCCCCAGCATTTT.

In this sample, this clonotype turned up a few times. The V and J genes are TRBV4-2 and TRBJ2-1; 16 nucleotides match TRBD2. J gave up 12 bases and V 3 bases, and 8 bases lay outside the gene matches. In germline, CDR1 is LGHNA, CDR2 YNFKEQ. The CDR3 runs to 16 residues. CDR3 residues: CASSQSGTSGGAAQFF. DNA of the CDR3: TGTGCCAGCAGCCAGTCCGGGACTAGCGGGGGGGCGGCGCAGTTCTTC.

The CDR3 reads CASSVVGSSNYGYTF. The CDR3 DNA reads TGTGCCAGCAGCGTAGTGGGCAGTTCTAACTATGGCTACACCTTC. The chain carries TRBV9 and TRBJ1-2; D call uncertain. In germline, CDR1 is SGDLS, CDR2 YYNGEE. The V and J ends lost 0 bases and 0 bases respectively, with 9 bases between them. This CDR3 region has 15 residues.

This clonotype was detected only a few times. This sequence joins TRBV7-8 and TRBJ2-5; TRBD2 aligns across 8 bases. The CDR3 consists of 16 residues. Trimming cost V 1 base and J 0 bases; bases outside gene matches: 4. In germline, CDR1 is SGHVS, CDR2 FQNEAQ. CDR3 loop: CASSLVRGGYQETQYF. DNA for the CDR3: TGTGCCAGCAGCTTAGTTCGGGGGGGATACCAAGAGACCCAGTACTTC.